Listed below are T cell receptor beta chains from one sample, sequenced in a study of blood T cell repertoires in COVID-19. Some clones are missing from TCRdb's copy, which holds only in-frame ones; the method was immunoSEQ multiplex PCR. The sample includes around 100,000 clones, roughly 87% seen only once; the top ten take more than 5%. The sample comprised peripheral blood. The source of these receptors is a woman aged 45-65 years with COVID-19, enrolled during active disease. Each CDR3 is given with its conserved first and last residue. A D gene is named only where the DNA matches it firmly. A clone size is listed for some rows: how often the clone was seen (once, few, many), or a class if it is expanded.

abundance,d_gene,j_gene,v_gene,CDR3nt,CDR3aa
NA,TRBD1,TRBJ1-6,TRBV7-2,TGTGCCAGCAGCTTATCAGGGGGGCCCGGAAGTAATTCACCCCTCCACTTT,CASSLSGGPGSNSPLHF
once,TRBD1,TRBJ1-2,TRBV7-2,TGTGCCAGCAGCTTAGGCAGGGGGCTGGACTATGGCTACACCTTC,CASSLGRGLDYGYTF
NA,NA,TRBJ2-5,TRBV7-7,TGTGCCAGCAGCCCCTCCAGGGCACAAGAGACCCAGTACTTC,CASSPSRAQETQYF
NA,NA,TRBJ1-2,TRBV6-5,TGTGCCAGCAGTTACTCCAGGGCCAACTATGGCTACACCTTC,CASSYSRANYGYTF
NA,TRBD2,TRBJ2-3,TRBV7-3,TGTGCCAGCAGCTTAGGACTAGCGGGGGGTATAGCAGATACGCAGTATTTT,CASSLGLAGGIADTQYF
NA,TRBD1,TRBJ2-7,TRBV6-5,TGTGCCAGCATGAACGCACAGGGGTCCTACGAGCAGTACTTC,CASMNAQGSYEQYF
once,NA,TRBJ1-2,TRBV3-1/TRBV3-2,TGTGCCAGCAGCCAAGCCAGACAGAACCCTAACTATGGCTACACCTTC,CASSQARQNPNYGYTF
NA,TRBD2,TRBJ2-3,TRBV9,TGTGCCAGCAGCGTAGGGACTAGCAGCCCAGATACGCAGTATTTT,CASSVGTSSPDTQYF
NA,NA,TRBJ1-6,TRBV13,TGTGCCAGCAGCTTAGAGTCAGGGAATTCACCCCTCCACTTT,CASSLESGNSPLHF
NA,TRBD1,TRBJ1-2,TRBV9,TGTGCCAGCAGAGTGACAGGGGGCAATGGCTATGGCTACACCTTC,CASRVTGGNGYGYTF
NA,TRBD1,TRBJ1-2,TRBV25-1,TGTGCCAGCAGTGCCCCGGGACAGGGCTTCGGTGGCTACACCTTC,CASSAPGQGFGGYTF